The 17 T cell receptor beta chains in this list originate from one sample, sequenced in a study of blood T cell repertoires in COVID-19. The data were produced by immunoSEQ multiplex PCR, yet TCRdb's version contains in-frame clones alone and is incomplete. Of some 40,000 clones listed, approximately 91% are singletons. The sample consisted of peripheral blood. These receptors came from a man in his 70s with acute or convalescent COVID-19.

This sequence joins TRBV29-1 and TRBJ1-5, with no clear D. The germline gives CDR1 SQVTM, CDR2 ANQGSEA. The V gene lost 4 bases and the J gene lost 3 bases, with 10 bases spanning the gap. The CDR3 runs to 13 residues. The CDR3 region is CSVAQEANQPQHF. Written as DNA, the CDR3 is TGCAGCGTTGCCCAGGAGGCCAATCAGCCCCAGCATTTT.

The J gene is TRBJ1-1, the V gene TRBV7-9; D is ambiguous. The CDR3 consists of 14 residues. The germline V gene encodes CDR1 SEHNR and CDR2 FQNEAQ (reference sequence). V was shortened by 5 bases and J by 3 bases, with 13 bases between the two germline ends. The CDR3 DNA reads TGTGCCAGCAGCCAAGACGCTCGGGACACTGAAGCTTTCTTT. Translated: CASSQDARDTEAFF.

The rearrangement uses TRBV2 and TRBJ1-4, with 7 bases fitting TRBD1. V gave up 11 bases and J gave up 8 bases; unmatched junction bases: 11. Germline V gives CDR1 SNHLY, CDR2 FYNNEI. The length of the CDR3 is 13 residues. The CDR3 loop is CAGSTGWGEKLFF. CDR3 nucleotides: TGTGCCGGATCGACAGGGTGGGGAGAAAAACTGTTTTTT.

The J gene is TRBJ1-2, the V gene TRBV25-1; 7 positions agree with TRBD1. Unmatched junction bases numbered 10, after V lost 0 bases and J lost 3 bases. The CDR3 loop spans 17 amino acids. Germline V gene data show CDR1 as MGHDK and CDR2 as SYGVNS. CDR3 amino acids: CASSEYLDREADYGYTF. DNA of the CDR3: TGTGCCAGCAGTGAATATTTAGACAGGGAGGCGGACTATGGCTACACCTTC.

This chain links TRBV5-1 with TRBJ2-2; the match to TRBD1 covers 8 bases. The CDR3 loop spans 16 amino acids. The germline V gene encodes CDR1 SGHRS and CDR2 YFSETQ. V lost 0 bases, J lost 1 base, and 2 bases stayed unmatched. CDR3: CASSLAGTGNTGELFF. The DNA for the CDR3 is TGCGCCAGCAGCTTGGCCGGGACAGGGAACACCGGGGAGCTGTTTTTT.

The J gene is TRBJ2-2, the V gene TRBV11-1; a weak D match, TRBD2 (5 bases). Per germline, CDR1 SGHAT and CDR2 FQDESV (reference sequence). The CDR3 sequence is 15 residues long. V was shortened by 7 bases and J by 0 bases, with 12 bases between the two germline ends. CDR3 amino acids: CASTPSGTNTGELFF. CDR3 sequence (DNA): TGTGCCAGCACCCCGAGCGGAACGAACACCGGGGAGCTGTTTTTT.

This clone has more than one count but fewer than ten. The rearrangement links TRBV7-2 to TRBJ2-7; TRBD2 matches 10 bases. This CDR3 has 15 amino acids. In germline, CDR1 is SGHTA, CDR2 FQGNSA. The V segment lost 3 bases and the J segment 4 bases; nucleotides outside the gene matches: 6. For the CDR3, the DNA is TGTGCCAGCAGCTTTGGAGGACTAGCGGCTTACGAGCAGTACTTC. It is translated as CASSFGGLAAYEQYF.

V usage is TRBV18 and J usage is TRBJ2-5, with 7 bases identical to TRBD2. Germline V gene lookup returns CDR1 KGHSH and CDR2 LQKENI. With 4 bases clipped from V and 0 bases from J, the junction kept 2 bases outside the gene matches. The CDR3 totals 14 residues. Here the CDR3 reads CASSRGGDQETQYF. DNA for the CDR3: TGTGCCAGCTCACGGGGGGGAGACCAAGAGACCCAGTACTTC.

The chain recombines TRBV5-1 with TRBJ2-1, with TRBD2 matching over 14 bases. V gave up 3 bases and J gave up 4 bases; unmatched junction bases: 6. The germline V gene encodes CDR1 SGHRS and CDR2 YFSETQ. This CDR3 region has 17 residues. The CDR3 region has the DNA TGCGCCAGCAGCTCCGGGACTAGCGGGAGTCTTTACAATGAGCAGTTCTTC. This translates into CASSSGTSGSLYNEQFF.

CDR3 sequence reads: CASSASGKMDTQYF. In nucleotides, the CDR3 is TGTGCCAGCAGCGCTAGCGGGAAGATGGATACGCAGTATTTT. V gene TRBV9 combines with J gene TRBJ2-3; 9 bases are shared with TRBD2. CDR3 length: 14 amino acids. The V gene end was trimmed by 3 bases and the J gene end by 6 bases; junction bases not matched to a gene: 5. CDR1 SGDLS and CDR2 YYNGEE come from the germline V gene.

This chain joins TRBV6-5 and TRBJ1-1, with 9 nucleotides matching TRBD1. Germline CDR1 reads MNHEY; CDR2 reads SVGAGI. This CDR3 spans 13 amino acids. V trimming: 6 bases; J trimming: 4 bases; junction bases outside the gene matches: 3. The CDR3 spells CASRMTGGTEAFF. DNA for the CDR3: TGTGCCAGCAGGATGACAGGGGGCACTGAAGCTTTCTTT.

The rearrangement joins TRBV7-2 to TRBJ2-7; 9 bases are shared with TRBD2. J gave up 3 bases and V 4 bases, and 10 bases lay outside the gene matches. There are 16 residues in the CDR3. Germline loops: CDR1 SGHTA, CDR2 FQGNSA. The DNA for the CDR3 is TGTGCCAGCAGCTCGAGGGGTAGCGGGAGCATCTACGAGCAGTACTTC. It translates to CASSSRGSGSIYEQYF.

V is TRBV5-1 and J is TRBJ2-2, with 8 positions matching TRBD1. The CDR3 is 14 amino acids. Germline V gives CDR1 SGHRS, CDR2 YFSETQ. V lost 4 bases to trimming and J lost 2 bases; unmatched junction nucleotides: 1. The CDR3 DNA reads TGCGCCAGCAGCGGGACAGGAAACACCGGGGAGCTGTTTTTT. Amino acids: CASSGTGNTGELFF.

The chain employs TRBV10-3 and TRBJ2-5; TRBD2 aligns across 9 bases. The CDR3 length is 14 residues. Germline CDR1 is ENHRY and CDR2 is SYGVKD. The CDR3 protein is CASSAGGGRETQYF. The CDR3 bases are TGTGCTTCGAGTGCGGGAGGGGGGCGAGAGACCCAGTACTTC.

The table lists this clone with a count of one. The chain recombines TRBV5-4 with TRBJ1-6; the D gene is possibly TRBD1 (6 bases). The CDR3 spans 15 residues. Trimming took off 4 bases at V and 7 bases at J, with 15 bases between the two ends. The germline CDR1 and CDR2 sequences are SGHNT and YYREEE (reference sequence). In DNA form, the CDR3 reads TGTGCCAGCAGCAAGGGACAACTCGACAATTCACCCCTCCACTTT. Its translation is CASSKGQLDNSPLHF.

In its sample, this clone was seen once. V is TRBV19 and J is TRBJ1-2; 9 nucleotides agree with TRBD1. J gave up 8 bases and V 0 bases, and 7 bases lay outside the gene matches. There are 15 residues in the CDR3. Germline lookup yields CDR1 LNHDA and CDR2 SQIVND (reference sequence). The CDR3 spells CASSIEVGQGSGYTF. In DNA form, the CDR3 reads TGTGCCAGTAGTATAGAAGTGGGACAGGGAAGCGGCTACACCTTC.

This clone was counted once. This chain links TRBV29-1 with TRBJ2-2, with D tentatively TRBD1 (5 bases). The CDR3 loop spans 14 amino acids. The V and J ends lost 4 bases and 0 bases respectively, with 9 bases between them. The germline V gene has CDR1 SQVTM and CDR2 ANQGSEA. DNA for the CDR3: TGCAGCGTTGGACAGTCCGCGAACACCGGGGAGCTGTTTTTT. As protein: CSVGQSANTGELFF.